This TCR beta chain stems from a study of blood T cells in healthy people across ages. Overall study findings and caveats: Because sorting was not performed, PBMCs prevented conclusive naive versus antigen-experienced comparison.

Using a J-beta primer mix together with a sample-barcoded 5' primer, a second PCR was run for about 6 to 12 cycles. Each cDNA molecule carried a tag from a template-switch adaptor that contained 12 random nucleotides. Each CDR3 protein gets one entry after TCRdb re-called the 5' RACE reads with MiXCR. Here the sample spans about 1 million distinct CDR3 sequences, around 43% being singletons. Isolation yielded PBMCs, at least 6.5 million per sample, in every case. Details on this clonotype: Its antigen is as yet unknown.

CDR1 and CDR2 from the germline V gene are SGHAT and FQDESV (reference sequence). The CDR3 totals 21 residues. Germline trimming cut 1 base from V and 4 bases from J; bases unmatched to any gene: 21. The sequencing input was blood. This sequence originates from a woman in her sixties in good health. V and J are TRBV11-1 and TRBJ2-1, with TRBD1 matching over 8 bases. In nucleotides, the CDR3 is TGTGCCAGCAGCTTAGAGGCCGGACAGGGACCAACCATTAAGCGATACAATGAGCAGTTCTTC. Translating it yields CASSLEAGQGPTIKRYNEQFF.